Below, 20 T cell receptor beta chains from the same sample are listed, as sequenced in a study of CD8+CD57+ T cells in acquired aplastic anemia. Both TCR beta VDJ combination and CDR3 sequence profiling were carried out. Genomic DNA was the template for this profiling. From the reads, TCRdb called clonotypes with MiXCR, one entry per CDR3 protein. The repertoire holds a few hundred thousand distinct CDR3 sequences, with around 60% as singletons. Sample: sorted CD4+, CD8+, or CD8+CD57+ T cells (not recorded which) from PBMCs. Receptors were obtained from a human donor in good health.

The chain links TRBV14 to TRBJ2-1, with a possible D match to TRBD2 (5 bases). The CDR3 is made up of 13 amino acids. Germline CDR1 is SGHDN and CDR2 is FVKESK. Deletions cut 5 bases from V and 2 bases from J, with 7 bases between. CDR3 sequence (DNA): TGTGCCAGCAGCGACGGGACCTACAATGAGCAGTTCTTC. Encoded protein: CASSDGTYNEQFF.

V and J are TRBV10-1 and TRBJ2-1, with 8 bases matching TRBD1. The CDR3 sequence is 15 residues long. The germline V gene has CDR1 WNHNN and CDR2 SYGVQD (reference sequence). V lost 3 bases and J lost 7; bases outside the gene matches: 8. This CDR3 is CASSDPGGSRNEQFF. Written as DNA, the CDR3 is TGCGCCAGCAGTGATCCAGGGGGCTCGAGGAATGAGCAGTTCTTC.

The chain carries TRBV9 and TRBJ1-2, with TRBD1 as a possible D gene (6 bases). The CDR3 runs 15 residues. Germline V gene data show CDR1 as SGDLS and CDR2 as YYNGEE. Trimming cost V 3 bases and J 2 bases, with 14 bases left between them. The CDR3 sequence is CASSGGGDKNYGYTF. The DNA of the CDR3 is TGTGCCAGCAGCGGAGGTGGGGACAAAAACTATGGCTACACCTTC.

This clonotype was found many times. The J gene is TRBJ2-7, the V gene TRBV20-1; maybe TRBD2 (5 bases). Germline loops: CDR1 DFQATT, CDR2 SNEGSKA (reference sequence). V was clipped by 6 bases and J by 1 base, with 13 bases between them. The CDR3 covers 13 residues. CDR3 sequence: CSARGLVSYEQYF. The CDR3 DNA reads as TGCAGTGCCCGCGGACTCGTATCCTACGAGCAGTACTTC.

V and J are TRBV20-1 and TRBJ2-4, with D perhaps TRBD1 (5 bases). Trimming cost V 6 bases and J 1 base, with 7 bases left between them. CDR3 length equals 12 residues. Germline CDR1 reads DFQATT; CDR2 reads SNEGSKA (reference sequence). CDR3 region: CSAQGAKNIQYF. CDR3 nucleotide sequence: TGCAGTGCGCAGGGTGCCAAAAACATTCAGTACTTC.

This clonotype was detected once. CDR3 sequence (DNA): TGTGCCAGCAGCCAAGGGGGGTTTGGGGCTTTCTTT. Encoded protein: CASSQGGFGAFF. The V gene is TRBV3-1, the J gene TRBJ1-1, with D possibly matching TRBD1 (5 bases). Trimming cost V 1 base and J 11 bases, with 11 bases left between them. The CDR3 spans 12 residues. Germline V gene sequence: CDR1 LGHDT, CDR2 YNNKEL (reference sequence).

V gene TRBV7-2 combines with J gene TRBJ1-2; 7 nucleotides agree with TRBD1. The CDR3 length is 14 residues. The J segment lost 4 bases and the V segment lost 6 bases, leaving 8 bases of the junction unmatched. CDR1 and CDR2 from the germline V gene are SGHTA and FQGNSA. CDR3 coding DNA: TGTGCCAGCAGTCCCGGAGGGGGCGGCTATGGCTACACCTTC. It yields the protein CASSPGGGGYGYTF. Supplemented by reference TRBV7-2 and TRBJ1-2, the full variable domain reads GAGVSQSPSNKVTEKGKDVELRCDPISGHTALYWYRQSLGQGLEFLIYFQGNSAPDKSGLPSDRFSAERTGGSVSTLTIQRTQQEDSAVYLCASSPGGGGYGYTFGSGTRLTVV.

The chain recombines TRBV10-3 with TRBJ2-3, with 8 bases matching TRBD2. CDR1 ENHRY and CDR2 SYGVKD come from the germline V gene. This CDR3 region has 17 residues. With V trimmed by 10 bases and J by 1 base, 16 bases remained unmatched. CDR3 sequence reads: CASRLTTGGGRTDTQYF. In DNA, the CDR3 is TGTGCCAGCAGATTGACGACCGGGGGGGGACGCACAGATACGCAGTATTTT.

This clonotype was seen more than once but under ten times. This chain uses TRBV7-3 with TRBJ2-1; TRBD1 aligns across 8 bases. The CDR3 extends over 16 amino acids. Trimming removed 1 base from V and 2 bases from J; junction bases left unmatched: 4. Germline CDR1 reads SGHTA; CDR2 reads FQGTGA. CDR3 protein: CASSLRQGSTYNEQFF. As DNA, the CDR3 is TGTGCCAGCAGCTTAAGACAGGGGTCTACCTACAATGAGCAGTTCTTC. The whole variable domain, filled in from reference TRBV7-3 and TRBJ2-1, reads GAGVSQTPSNKVTEKGKYVELRCDPISGHTALYWYRQSLGQGPEFLIYFQGTGAADDSGLPNDRFFAVRPEGSVSTLKIQRTERGDSAVYLCASSLRQGSTYNEQFFGPGTRLTVL.

This clonotype was picked up many times. The gene calls are TRBV20-1 and TRBJ2-1; D call uncertain. Trimming removed 0 bases at V and 3 bases at J, with 9 bases between. The length of the CDR3 is 14 residues. In germline, CDR1 is DFQATT, CDR2 SNEGSKA (reference sequence). CDR3 DNA: TGCAGTGCTAGAGACATACAACACTACAATGAGCAGTTCTTC. This translates into CSARDIQHYNEQFF.

The chain has TRBV24-1 and TRBJ1-2; D is perhaps TRBD1 (5 bases). Germline V gene data show CDR1 as KGHDR and CDR2 as SFDVKD. The CDR3 extends over 14 amino acids. The ends were cut back, 2 bases at V and 5 bases at J, with 11 bases in the middle. In DNA, the CDR3 is TGTGCCACCAGTGATTCCGGGACGGCTTATGGCTACACCTTC. The encoded protein is CATSDSGTAYGYTF.

The V call is TRBV6-4, the J call TRBJ2-3, with TRBD2 matching over 10 bases. V was clipped by 4 bases and J by 1 base; unmatched bases: 2. The CDR3 covers 15 residues. The germline gives CDR1 MRHNA, CDR2 SNTAGT. CDR3 protein: CASSAGTSGTDTQYF. CDR3 nucleotide sequence: TGTGCCAGCAGTGCCGGGACTAGCGGCACAGATACGCAGTATTTT.

This clonotype was observed once. This CDR3 is CASSLGPGGVTDTQYF. The CDR3 nucleotides read TGTGCCAGCAGCTTAGGGCCCGGGGGGGTTACAGATACGCAGTATTTT. The chain combines TRBV7-8 with TRBJ2-3, with 8 nucleotides matching TRBD2. Losses at the gene ends were 1 base for V and 3 bases for J; bases not matched to a gene: 6. Germline V gene data show CDR1 as SGHVS and CDR2 as FQNEAQ. The CDR3 consists of 16 residues.

Regarding this clonotype: This is likely a read error, given that the CDR3 carries no conserved phenylalanine or tryptophan at its end. V is TRBV4-1 and J is TRBJ1-6; D is possibly TRBD1 (5 bases). Trimming took off 0 bases at V and 13 bases at J, with 10 bases between the two ends. Germline CDR1 MGHRA, CDR2 YSYEKL. This CDR3 is 13 amino acids long. CDR3 in amino acids: CASSQDGGLPLHC. The CDR3, as DNA: TGCGCCAGCAGCCAAGACGGGGGGTTGCCCCTCCACTGT.

This clonotype was counted ten times or more. The rearrangement joins TRBV2 to TRBJ2-5; no reliable D call. Germline CDR1 is SNHLY and CDR2 is FYNNEI. The CDR3 runs to 15 residues. The V end lost 0 bases, the J end lost 1 base, and 9 bases lay between the germline ends. CDR3 loop: CASSEAAYLQETQYF. CDR3 nucleotides: TGTGCCAGCAGTGAAGCGGCGTACCTCCAAGAGACCCAGTACTTC.

This clonotype occurred once. The V gene is TRBV20-1, the J gene TRBJ2-1; no clear D gene. Trimming took off 2 bases at V and 1 base at J, with 9 bases between the two ends. The CDR3 length is 14 residues. Germline CDR1 DFQATT, CDR2 SNEGSKA (reference sequence). The CDR3 bases are TGCAGTGCTAGAAAGCGTATTTCCTACAATGAGCAGTTCTTC. Amino acid sequence: CSARKRISYNEQFF.

At least ten counts were recorded for this clonotype. The V gene is TRBV18, the J gene TRBJ1-5; D is unresolved. In germline, CDR1 is KGHSH, CDR2 LQKENI. The CDR3 length is 12 residues. The V and J ends lost 1 base and 9 bases respectively, with 7 bases between them. Here the CDR3 reads CASSPQVMPQHF. CDR3 DNA: TGTGCCAGCTCACCACAGGTCATGCCCCAGCATTTT.

At least ten counts were recorded for this clonotype. The rearrangement uses TRBV12-3 or TRBV12-4 and TRBJ2-1; 9 nucleotides match TRBD2. After removal of 3 bases from V and 0 bases from J, the junction contained 3 bases not matched to a gene. This CDR3 comprises 16 residues. CDR3: CASSLFSGSSYNEQFF. In DNA form, the CDR3 reads TGTGCCAGCAGTTTGTTTAGCGGGAGCTCCTACAATGAGCAGTTCTTC.

V is TRBV24-1 and J is TRBJ2-3; possible D gene TRBD1, 6 bases. Per germline, CDR1 KGHDR and CDR2 SFDVKD. The CDR3 loop spans 16 amino acids. Trimming left V 3 bases short and J 0 bases short, with 12 bases between. CDR3 sequence reads: CATSDQQGSSTDTQYF. The CDR3 nucleotides are TGTGCCACCAGTGATCAACAGGGATCGAGCACAGATACGCAGTATTTT.

The CDR3 coding sequence is TGTGCCAGCAGCCACCCCGGGACTAGCGATTTTAGCACAGATACGCAGTATTTT. Translated: CASSHPGTSDFSTDTQYF. The chain joins TRBV7-9 to TRBJ2-3; 10 bases fit TRBD2. The trim removed 5 bases at V and 0 bases at J, leaving 11 bases unmatched. This CDR3 contains 18 residues. Germline-derived CDR1 and CDR2 are SEHNR and FQNEAQ (reference sequence).